One and the same sample provided the 25 T cell receptor beta chains below, sequenced in a study of T-cell memory formation after mild COVID-19 (dated by TCRdb to 2020 to 2023). The library relied on 5' RACE. Sequenced using an Illumina NovaSeq 6000. The public reads were quality trimmed at Q25 with fastp and then assembled into clones with MiXCR by TCRdb, keeping productive beta chains. Each entry is one CDR3 protein sequence, shown with its most common DNA and genes. The sample contains about 150,000 distinct CDR3 sequences, more than 14% of them found a single time. The top ten constitute roughly 15% of the sample. The sequenced sample consisted of PBMCs or a T cell subset sorted from them (not recorded which). These receptors were collected from an adult woman who had mild COVID-19 (a few samples of this study predate the infection). The sample titles of this study are shuffled in the database, so cell type and time point are left out; the donor was told from shared clones.

This chain joins TRBV20-1 and TRBJ1-2; no clear D gene. The germline CDR1 and CDR2 sequences are DFQATT and SNEGSKA (reference sequence). V dropped 1 base and J dropped 7 bases, with 10 bases sitting between them. This CDR3 has 12 amino acids. The CDR3: CSARATIAGYTF. The CDR3 DNA sequence: TGCAGTGCTAGAGCGACAATCGCTGGCTACACCTTC.

V is TRBV10-2 and J is TRBJ2-1; possible D gene TRBD2, 6 bases. CDR3 size: 14 residues. CDR1 WSHSY and CDR2 SAAADI come from the germline V gene. The V gene lost 2 bases and the J gene lost 8 bases, with 13 bases spanning the gap. The CDR3 sequence is CASSERGSGDEQFF. The DNA of the CDR3 is TGCGCCAGCAGTGAGCGGGGTTCGGGGGATGAGCAGTTCTTC.

This clonotype turned up a few times. At one end the junction does not follow the germline gene, possibly because of a read error. The rearrangement links TRBV29-1 to TRBJ1-4; perhaps TRBD1 as D (5 bases). CDR3 size: 12 residues. Germline V gene sequence: CDR1 SQVTM, CDR2 ANQGSEA. The CDR3 bases are TGCAGCGTTCTTCCCACAGGAGGCCCATTGATTTTT. It specifies CSVLPTGGPLIF.

The V and J genes are TRBV6-2 or TRBV6-3 and TRBJ1-5; no definite D call. V shed 2 bases and J shed 4 bases, with 18 bases lying between them. The CDR3 extends over 17 amino acids. Germline assignment: CDR1 MNHEY and CDR2 SVGEGT. As DNA, the CDR3 is TGTGCCAGCAGTTACGAGTATCAGGATCCTTCTAATCAGCCCCAGCATTTT. Its translation is CASSYEYQDPSNQPQHF.

This clonotype was seen a handful of times. V usage is TRBV12-3 or TRBV12-4 and J usage is TRBJ2-2; 12 bases line up with TRBD2. The trim removed 5 bases at V and 8 bases at J, leaving 12 bases unmatched. This CDR3 has 17 amino acids. The CDR3 coding sequence is TGTGCCAGCAGTCTTCGGACTAGCGGGGTAGTATCGGGGGAGCTGTTTTTT. Translating it yields CASSLRTSGVVSGELFF.

This clonotype was seen only a few times. The V and J genes are TRBV18 and TRBJ1-5; 8 positions agree with TRBD1. The CDR3 is 14 amino acids. Trimming took 5 bases from V and 2 from J; bases not matched to a gene: 2. CDR1 is KGHSH and CDR2 is LQKENI in the germline V gene. The CDR3 spells CASSETGGNQPQHF. The CDR3 DNA sequence: TGTGCCAGCTCAGAGACAGGGGGCAATCAGCCCCAGCATTTT.

There are a few counts of this clonotype. The chain links TRBV6-5 to TRBJ1-3; no definite D call. The V end lost 0 bases, the J end lost 2 bases, and 8 bases lay between the germline ends. The germline V gene has CDR1 MNHEY and CDR2 SVGAGI. The CDR3 sequence is 15 residues long. CDR3 coding DNA: TGTGCCAGCAGTTACTCATCGTCGGCTGGAAACACCATATATTTT. Its protein product is CASSYSSSAGNTIYF.

This clonotype appeared a few times. The chain has TRBV5-1 and TRBJ1-1; possibly TRBD1 for D (6 bases). The V gene lost 8 bases and the J gene lost 0 bases, with 14 bases spanning the gap. CDR3 length equals 14 residues. Germline CDR1 is SGHRS and CDR2 is YFSETQ. Here the CDR3 reads CASQQGLMNTEAFF. For the CDR3, the DNA is TGCGCCAGTCAACAGGGACTCATGAACACTGAAGCTTTCTTT.

The chain is built from TRBV4-1 and TRBJ2-7; either TRBD1 or TRBD2 may supply D (5 bases each). The V and J ends lost 4 bases and 5 bases respectively, with 21 bases between them. CDR3 length: 16 residues. CDR1 is MGHRA, CDR2 YSYEKL, per germline. The CDR3 DNA sequence: TGCGCCAGCAGCCGGTATATCGGGGCCACCCCCCACGAGCAGTACTTC. Protein: CASSRYIGATPHEQYF.

This clonotype has a count of ten or more. The chain couples TRBV15 to TRBJ2-7; 8 bases match TRBD2. V shed 0 bases, J shed 8 bases, and the junction held 9 bases outside the gene matches. The CDR3 contains 15 residues. Germline V lookup: CDR1 LNHNV, CDR2 YYDKDF (reference sequence). CDR3 residues: CATSRDEAGVYQQYF. As DNA, the CDR3 is TGTGCCACCAGCAGAGATGAAGCGGGGGTATACCAGCAGTACTTC.

This rearrangement joins TRBV7-8 to TRBJ2-7; TRBD2 agrees at 10 bases. The trim removed 0 bases at V and 7 bases at J, leaving 9 bases unmatched. This CDR3 is 16 amino acids long. Per the germline V gene, CDR1 is SGHVS and CDR2 is FQNEAQ. This CDR3 is CASSLAGRLAGGEQYF. The CDR3 DNA reads TGTGCCAGCAGCTTAGCGGGGCGACTAGCGGGTGGGGAGCAGTACTTC.

This clonotype was picked up a small number of times. J is TRBJ2-1 and V is TRBV12-3 or TRBV12-4; 8 nucleotides line up with TRBD2. With V trimmed by 5 bases and J by 7 bases, 13 bases remained unmatched. This CDR3 spans 16 amino acids. CDR3 coding DNA: TGTGCCAGCAGTCTACGGATCCGAGCGGGAGTTAATGAGCAGTTCTTC. Its protein is CASSLRIRAGVNEQFF.

CDR3 protein: CASTTMPLGTEAFF. The CDR3 DNA reads TGTGCCAGCACCACAATGCCCTTGGGAACTGAAGCTTTCTTT. The V and J genes are TRBV7-9 and TRBJ1-1; no clear D gene. The CDR3 contains 14 residues. The ends were cut back, 7 bases at V and 5 bases at J, with 17 bases in the middle. Germline CDR1 SEHNR, CDR2 FQNEAQ (reference sequence). Drawing the rest from reference TRBV7-9 and TRBJ1-1, the complete variable domain is DTGVSQNPRHKITKRGQNVTFRCDPISEHNRLYWYRQTLGQGPEFLTYFQNEAQLEKSRLLSDRFSAERPKGSFSTLEIQRTEQGDSAMYLCASTTMPLGTEAFFGQGTRLTVV.

There are a few counts of this clonotype. The chain's CDR3 is CASSSSGRALRNEQFF. DNA for the CDR3: TGCGCCAGCAGCTCTAGCGGGAGGGCCCTCAGGAATGAGCAGTTCTTC. This chain links TRBV5-1 with TRBJ2-1; 12 positions match TRBD2. V lost 3 bases, J lost 7 bases, and 8 bases stayed unmatched. Per germline, CDR1 SGHRS and CDR2 YFSETQ. The CDR3 is made up of 16 amino acids.

In its sample, this clonotype was seen a few times. The J gene is TRBJ2-3, the V gene TRBV5-1; the D gene is possibly TRBD2 (5 bases). Trimming shortened V by 2 bases and J by 0 bases, and 7 bases separated the two germline ends. The CDR3 spans 14 residues. Germline V gene data show CDR1 as SGHRS and CDR2 as YFSETQ. CDR3 protein: CASSFGESTDTQYF. The DNA of the CDR3 is TGCGCCAGCAGCTTCGGGGAGAGCACAGATACGCAGTATTTT. Full variable domain (rest looked up from reference TRBV5-1 and TRBJ2-3): KAGVTQTPRYLIKTRGQQVTLSCSPISGHRSVSWYQQTPGQGLQFLFEYFSETQRNKGNFPGRFSGRQFSNSRSEMNVSTLELGDSALYLCASSFGESTDTQYFGPGTRLTVL.

Many counts were recorded for this clonotype. The V call is TRBV10-3, the J call TRBJ2-7, with TRBD2 identical over 8 bases. From germline, CDR1 is ENHRY and CDR2 SYGVKD. The CDR3 covers 15 residues. Losses at the gene ends were 6 bases for V and 1 base for J; bases not matched to a gene: 8. CDR3 region: CAISDPGLGSYEQYF. DNA of the CDR3: TGTGCCATCAGCGATCCGGGACTAGGATCCTACGAGCAGTACTTC.

This clonotype came up a few times. The chain uses TRBV7-7 and TRBJ2-2; D gene unclear. Per germline, CDR1 SSHAT and CDR2 FNYEAQ (reference sequence). This CDR3 is built from 14 residues. The V end lost 2 bases, the J end lost 6 bases, and 10 bases lay between the germline ends. The CDR3 DNA sequence: TGTGCCAGCAGCTTACGGCCCGGGTCCGGGGAGCTGTTTTTT. This encodes CASSLRPGSGELFF.

The chain links TRBV24-1 to TRBJ2-5, with D possibly being TRBD2 (6 bases). Trimming stripped 0 bases from V and 7 bases from J, with 11 bases between. There are 14 residues in the CDR3. Germline assignment: CDR1 KGHDR and CDR2 SFDVKD. The CDR3 loop reads CATSDLNGGVTQYF. DNA for the CDR3: TGTGCCACCAGTGATTTGAACGGGGGAGTGACCCAGTACTTC.

This clonotype was recorded many times. The genes are TRBV2 and TRBJ2-1; 8 nucleotides align to TRBD2. The CDR3 has 12 amino acids. Trimming cost V 8 bases and J 8 bases; bases outside gene matches: 5. Germline V gene lookup returns CDR1 SNHLY and CDR2 FYNNEI. The CDR3 DNA reads TGTGCCAGCGTCACGGGAGGGGATGAGCAGTTCTTC. Encoded protein: CASVTGGDEQFF.

The chain joins TRBV7-9 to TRBJ2-1; perhaps TRBD2 as D (6 bases). The CDR3 extends over 20 amino acids. CDR1 SEHNR and CDR2 FQNEAQ come from the germline V gene (reference sequence). The germline V and J ends were trimmed by 4 bases and 4 bases, with 29 bases remaining between them. CDR3 sequence: CASSSTLTTRGLPVYNEQFF. CDR3 in DNA: TGTGCCAGCAGCTCAACTCTCACTACCCGGGGACTCCCCGTATACAATGAGCAGTTCTTC. The entire variable domain, with the rest obtained from reference TRBV7-9 and TRBJ2-1, is as follows: DTGVSQNPRHKITKRGQNVTFRCDPISEHNRLYWYRQTLGQGPEFLTYFQNEAQLEKSRLLSDRFSAERPKGSFSTLEIQRTEQGDSAMYLCASSSTLTTRGLPVYNEQFFGPGTRLTVL.

This clonotype appeared a few times. This CDR3 is CASVYSNQPQHF. Written as DNA, the CDR3 is TGTGCCTCGGTATATAGCAATCAGCCCCAGCATTTT. J is TRBJ1-5 and V is TRBV24-1, with D hard to call. Trimming removed 12 bases at V and 0 bases at J, with 8 bases between. Germline loops: CDR1 KGHDR, CDR2 SFDVKD. The CDR3 is made up of 12 amino acids.

This clonotype turned up a few times. The rearrangement uses TRBV5-1 and TRBJ1-5; 9 bases match TRBD1. Per germline, CDR1 SGHRS and CDR2 YFSETQ. CDR3 length: 15 amino acids. V lost 0 bases and J lost 6; bases outside the gene matches: 4. The CDR3 loop reads CASSLGGTGFQPQHF. The CDR3, as DNA: TGCGCCAGCAGCTTGGGCGGGACAGGGTTTCAGCCCCAGCATTTT.

This chain links TRBV7-8 with TRBJ2-1; D is ambiguous. Germline V gives CDR1 SGHVS, CDR2 FQNEAQ. This CDR3 has 15 residues. V gave up 0 bases and J gave up 8 bases, with 14 bases separating them. This CDR3 is CASSLASGTGYEQFF. For the CDR3, the DNA is TGTGCCAGCAGCTTAGCGTCCGGAACGGGTTATGAGCAGTTCTTC.

This sequence joins TRBV20-1 and TRBJ2-2; D possibly corresponds to TRBD1 (5 bases). Germline assignment: CDR1 DFQATT and CDR2 SNEGSKA (reference sequence). V lost 6 bases, J lost 0 bases, and 14 bases lay in between. The CDR3 totals 15 residues. The CDR3 DNA follows: TGCAGTGCGCCGACAGATTTCACGAACACCGGGGAGCTGTTTTTT. It specifies CSAPTDFTNTGELFF.

In its sample, this clonotype was seen a few times. V gene TRBV18 combines with J gene TRBJ2-7; D is ambiguous. V lost 2 bases and J lost 7, with 9 bases in between. Germline CDR1 is KGHSH and CDR2 is LQKENI. CDR3 size: 12 residues. CDR3 in amino acids: CASSPALGEQYF. Here the CDR3 DNA reads TGTGCCAGCTCACCAGCGCTAGGTGAGCAGTACTTC. The whole variable domain, filled in from reference TRBV18 and TRBJ2-7, reads NAGVMQNPRHLVRRRGQEARLRCSPMKGHSHVYWYRQLPEEGLKFMVYLQKENIIDESGMPKERFSAEFPKEGPSILRIQQVVRGDSAAYFCASSPALGEQYFGPGTRLTVT.